This TCR beta chain is drawn from a study of OX40 agonist ivuxolimab in advanced cancers. For the study in its entirety: The costimulatory receptor OX40 (CD134) was targeted by ivuxolimab, a fully human IgG2 agonistic monoclonal antibody. Intravenous ivuxolimab was administered to patients every 2 weeks at six dose levels: 0.01, 0.1, 0.3, 1.5, 3 and 10 mg/kg. Prior anti-PD-1, anti-PD-L1 or anti-CTLA-4 therapy was permitted, and approximately 39% of dose-escalation patients had received checkpoint inhibitors. Partial responses occurred in three dose-escalation patients, of whom one had hepatocellular carcinoma and two had cutaneous melanoma. The paper describes the monotherapy dose-escalation part (N of about 47 patients) of the phase I trial of ivuxolimab. Peripheral TCRbeta sequencing aimed to test whether ivuxolimab altered TCR sequence diversity and caused clonal T-cell expansion. Among the roughly 52 dose-escalation patients, approximately 20 had hepatocellular carcinoma, roughly 15 melanoma, 9 renal cell carcinoma and 9 head and neck cancer. A male proportion of roughly 80% and a mean age of approximately 62 years, ranging from 23 to 79, were recorded for the dose-escalation cohort.

The trial excluded patients who had a history of autoimmune disease or were on systemic immunosuppression. Peripheral blood for TCR sequencing was collected from all dose cohorts at baseline, on cycle 4 day 1, and on cycle 7 day 1. Samples were obtained from an open-label, multicenter, first-in-human phase I dose-escalation trial of ivuxolimab. The trial enrolled adults with locally advanced or metastatic head and neck squamous cell, hepatocellular, melanoma or renal cell carcinoma. CD4+ and CD8+ T cells were sorted separately from peripheral blood before TCR sequencing. To sequence the TCRbeta CDR3 region, genomic DNA was isolated from the sorted cells. The immunoSEQ Assay was used for sequencing of TCRbeta CDR3 regions. The table was pulled from immuneACCESS by TCRdb, which kept in-frame rearrangements only. Such tables lose some clones; where checked, under half of the loss comes from unresolved V genes, and the rest has no known cause. The sample table records around 70,000 clones; around 88% of these occur just once. Jointly, the top ten make up 2.5% to 3% of the sample.

Remarks on this clone: The clone's antigen remains unknown. Base qualities are not recorded, but no much larger clone differs from it by a single base.

The CDR3 numbers 13 residues from cysteine through phenylalanine. Of all the DNA, just the CDR3 is kept, 39 bases in frame from base 1. Cut back by 5 bases and 0 bases, the V and J ends lie 11 bases apart. CDR1 and CDR2 are drawn from the germline V gene: SQVTM, ANQGSEA. General study outcomes and caveats: Partial responders in the 0.1-3.0 mg/kg groups had among the lowest normalized peripheral clonal expansion, especially among CD8+ T cells. At doses from 0.1 to 3.0 mg/kg, clonal expansion was seen in both CD4+ and CD8+ blood T cells between baseline and week 6. Antigen specificity was not determined for the clonally expanded peripheral T cells. After ivuxolimab, more expanded clones were found on average in CD8+ T cells than in CD4+ T cells. Low levels of normalized T-cell clonal expansion were also seen in some nonresponding patients.

This TCR derives from an adult with an advanced solid tumor such as melanoma, head and neck, liver or kidney cancer. The chain employs TRBV29-1 and TRBJ2-7; the D gene lacks a confident call. The material was CD4+ or CD8+ T cells sorted from blood, obtained in a trial of the OX40 agonist ivuxolimab. The base sequence is TGCAGCGTTTTAACGCCAACCTCCTACGAGCAGTACTTC. It encodes CSVLTPTSYEQYF.